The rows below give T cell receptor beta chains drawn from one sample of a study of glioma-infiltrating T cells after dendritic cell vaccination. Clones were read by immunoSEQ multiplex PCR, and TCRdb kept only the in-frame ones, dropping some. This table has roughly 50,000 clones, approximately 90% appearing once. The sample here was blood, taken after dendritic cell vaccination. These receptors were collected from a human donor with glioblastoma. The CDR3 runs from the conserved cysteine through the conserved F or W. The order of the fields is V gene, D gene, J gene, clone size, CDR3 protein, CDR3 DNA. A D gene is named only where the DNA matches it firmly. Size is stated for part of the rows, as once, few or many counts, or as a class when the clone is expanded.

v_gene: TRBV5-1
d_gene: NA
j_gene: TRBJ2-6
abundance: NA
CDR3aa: CASSVSAGGISGANVLTF
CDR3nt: TGCGCCAGCAGCGTGAGTGCAGGGGGGATCTCTGGGGCCAACGTCCTGACTTTC

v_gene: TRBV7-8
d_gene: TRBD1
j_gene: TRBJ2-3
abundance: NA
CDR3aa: CASSSLGGASTDTQYF
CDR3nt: TGTGCCAGCAGCTCCCTAGGGGGCGCGAGCACAGATACGCAGTATTTT

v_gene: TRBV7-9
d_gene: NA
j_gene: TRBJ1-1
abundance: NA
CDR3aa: CASSLGPLGSTEAFF
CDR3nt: TGTGCCAGCAGCTTAGGGCCTCTGGGGAGCACTGAAGCTTTCTTT

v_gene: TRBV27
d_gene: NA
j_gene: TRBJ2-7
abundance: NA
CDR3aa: CASREGSYEQYF
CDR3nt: TGTGCCAGCAGAGAGGGCTCCTACGAGCAGTACTTC

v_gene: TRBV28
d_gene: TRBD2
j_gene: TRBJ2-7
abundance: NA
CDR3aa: CASSLSGGAYEQYF
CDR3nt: TGTGCCAGCAGCCTTTCGGGAGGGGCCTACGAGCAGTACTTC

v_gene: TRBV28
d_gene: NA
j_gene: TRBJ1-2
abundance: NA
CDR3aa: CASSLRHNYGYTF
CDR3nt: TGTGCCAGCAGTTTACGACATAACTATGGCTACACCTTC

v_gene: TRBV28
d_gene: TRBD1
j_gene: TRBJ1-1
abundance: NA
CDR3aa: CASSSGTGAVEAFF
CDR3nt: TGTGCCAGCAGCTCCGGGACAGGGGCTGTTGAAGCTTTCTTT

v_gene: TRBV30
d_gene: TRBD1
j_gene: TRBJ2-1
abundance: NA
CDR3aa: CACATGVTSYNEQFF
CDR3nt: TGTGCCTGCGCCACAGGGGTGACCTCCTACAATGAGCAGTTCTTC

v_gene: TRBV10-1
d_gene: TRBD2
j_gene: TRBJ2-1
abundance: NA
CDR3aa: CASSETTSGMTYNEQFF
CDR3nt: TGCGCCAGCAGTGAGACCACTAGCGGGATGACCTACAATGAGCAGTTCTTC

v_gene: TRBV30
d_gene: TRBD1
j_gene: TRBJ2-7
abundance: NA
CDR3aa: CAWGGQGAIQYF
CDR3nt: TGTGCCTGGGGTGGGCAGGGGGCGATACAGTACTTC

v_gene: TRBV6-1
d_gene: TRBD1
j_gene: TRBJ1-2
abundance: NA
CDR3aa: CASSEKGRQGASGYTF
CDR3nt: TGTGCCAGCAGTGAAAAAGGTCGACAGGGGGCCAGTGGCTACACCTTC

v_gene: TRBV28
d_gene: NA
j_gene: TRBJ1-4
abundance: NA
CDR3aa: CATAGTLYEKLFF
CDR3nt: TGTGCCACCGCAGGGACTCTATATGAAAAACTGTTTTTT

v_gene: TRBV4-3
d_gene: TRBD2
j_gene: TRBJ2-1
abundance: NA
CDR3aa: CASSQETAGGQFF
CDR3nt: TGCGCCAGCAGCCAAGAAACAGCGGGGGGGCAGTTCTTC

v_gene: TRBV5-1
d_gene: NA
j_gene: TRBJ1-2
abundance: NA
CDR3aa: CASSLGTARGDGYTF
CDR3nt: TGCGCCAGCAGCCTTGGGACTGCTAGAGGCGATGGCTACACCTTC

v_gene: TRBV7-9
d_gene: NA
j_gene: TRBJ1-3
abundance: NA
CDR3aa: CASSPSGSSGNTIYF
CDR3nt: TGTGCCAGCAGCCCTTCGGGGAGCTCTGGAAACACCATATATTTT

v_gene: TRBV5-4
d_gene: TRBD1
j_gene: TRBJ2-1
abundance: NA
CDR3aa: CASSPLGQGAYNEQFF
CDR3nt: TGTGCCAGCAGCCCTTTGGGACAGGGGGCGTACAATGAGCAGTTCTTC

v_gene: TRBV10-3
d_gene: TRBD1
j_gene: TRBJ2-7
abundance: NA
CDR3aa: CAISDPSKIPGQGGYEQYF
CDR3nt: TGTGCCATCAGTGACCCGAGTAAAATCCCGGGACAGGGAGGCTACGAGCAGTACTTC

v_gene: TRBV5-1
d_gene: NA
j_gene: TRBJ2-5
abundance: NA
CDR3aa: CASSLEGGQETQYF
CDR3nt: TGCGCCAGCAGCTTAGAAGGAGGCCAAGAGACCCAGTACTTC

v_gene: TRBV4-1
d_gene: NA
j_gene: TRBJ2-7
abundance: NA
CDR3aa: CASSQGQLSYEQYF
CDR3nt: TGCGCCAGCAGCCAAGGACAGTTGTCCTACGAGCAGTACTTC

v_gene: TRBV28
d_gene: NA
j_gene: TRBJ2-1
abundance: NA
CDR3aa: CASRRGISYNEQFF
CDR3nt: TGTGCCAGCAGACGCGGGATCTCCTACAATGAGCAGTTCTTC

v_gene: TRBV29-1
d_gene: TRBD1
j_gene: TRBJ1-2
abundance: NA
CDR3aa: CSAWTGGGYTF
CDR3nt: TGCAGCGCCTGGACAGGGGGAGGCTACACCTTC

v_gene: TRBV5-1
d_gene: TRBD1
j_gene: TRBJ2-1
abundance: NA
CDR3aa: CASSLDRGLYNEQFF
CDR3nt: TGCGCCAGCAGCTTGGACAGGGGCCTTTACAATGAGCAGTTCTTC

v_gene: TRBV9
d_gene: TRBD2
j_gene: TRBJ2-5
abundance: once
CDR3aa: CASSIGASGRGETQYF
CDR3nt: TGTGCCAGCAGCATCGGAGCTAGCGGGAGAGGAGAGACCCAGTACTTC

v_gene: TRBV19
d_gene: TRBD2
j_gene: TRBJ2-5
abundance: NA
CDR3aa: CASSTPGLAGGGYQETQYF
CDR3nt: TGTGCCAGTAGCACACCCGGACTAGCGGGAGGGGGCTACCAAGAGACCCAGTACTTC

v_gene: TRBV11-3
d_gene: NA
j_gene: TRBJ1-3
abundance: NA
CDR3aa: CASSFTQGNTIYF
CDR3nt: TGTGCCAGCAGCTTCACACAAGGAAACACCATATATTTT

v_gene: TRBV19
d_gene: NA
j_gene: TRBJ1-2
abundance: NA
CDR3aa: CASRRGGHGYTF
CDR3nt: TGTGCCAGTAGAAGAGGGGGTCATGGCTACACCTTC

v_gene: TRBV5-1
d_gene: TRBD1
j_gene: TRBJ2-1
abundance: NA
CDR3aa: CASSLGDSYNEQFF
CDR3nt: TGCGCCAGCAGCTTAGGGGACAGCTACAATGAGCAGTTCTTC

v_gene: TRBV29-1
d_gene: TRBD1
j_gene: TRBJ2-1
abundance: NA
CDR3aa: CSGGQGNSNEQFF
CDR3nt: TGCAGCGGAGGACAGGGGAATTCAAATGAGCAGTTCTTC

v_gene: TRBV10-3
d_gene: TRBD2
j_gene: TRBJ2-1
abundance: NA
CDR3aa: CAISALAGDDHNEQFF
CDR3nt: TGTGCCATCAGTGCATTAGCGGGAGATGACCACAATGAGCAGTTCTTC

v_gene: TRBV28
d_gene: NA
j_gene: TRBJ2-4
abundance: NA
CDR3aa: CASRGSLAKNIQYF
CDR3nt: TGTGCCAGTCGGGGGTCTCTAGCCAAAAACATTCAGTACTTC

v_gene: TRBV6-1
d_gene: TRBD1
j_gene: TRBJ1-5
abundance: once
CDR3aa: CASRNRGSNQPQHF
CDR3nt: TGTGCCAGCAGAAACAGGGGTAGCAATCAGCCCCAGCATTTT

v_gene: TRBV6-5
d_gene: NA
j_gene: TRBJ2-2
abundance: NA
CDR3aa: CASSYFRGRNTGELFF
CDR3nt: TGTGCCAGCAGTTATTTTAGGGGTAGGAACACCGGGGAGCTGTTTTTT

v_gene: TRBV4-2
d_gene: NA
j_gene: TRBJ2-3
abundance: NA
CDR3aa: CASSQATVGTVTDTQYF
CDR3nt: TGTGCCAGCAGCCAAGCAACTGTGGGGACTGTCACAGATACGCAGTATTTT

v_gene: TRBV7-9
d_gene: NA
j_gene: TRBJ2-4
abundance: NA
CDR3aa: CASSFYSGGIQYF
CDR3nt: TGTGCCAGCAGCTTTTACTCAGGTGGCATTCAGTACTTC

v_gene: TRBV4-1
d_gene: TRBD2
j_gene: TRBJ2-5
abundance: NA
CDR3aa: CASSHLRSGSGQETQYF
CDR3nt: TGCGCCAGCAGCCATCTACGTAGCGGGAGCGGACAAGAGACCCAGTACTTC

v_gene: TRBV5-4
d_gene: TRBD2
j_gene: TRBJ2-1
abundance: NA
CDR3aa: CASVKSGRGNEQFF
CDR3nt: TGTGCCAGCGTTAAAAGCGGGAGAGGAAATGAGCAGTTCTTC

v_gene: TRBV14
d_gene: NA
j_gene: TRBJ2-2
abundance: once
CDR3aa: CASRGGKANTGELFF
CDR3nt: TGTGCCAGCAGAGGAGGGAAGGCGAACACCGGGGAGCTGTTTTTT

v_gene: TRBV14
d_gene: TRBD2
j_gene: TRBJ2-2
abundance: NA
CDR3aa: CASSLGTSRGTGELFF
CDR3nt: TGTGCCAGCAGCCTCGGGACTAGCCGAGGCACCGGGGAGCTGTTTTTT

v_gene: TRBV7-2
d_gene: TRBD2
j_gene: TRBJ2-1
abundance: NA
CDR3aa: CASSLGFPGGGPNEQFF
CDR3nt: TGTGCCAGCAGCTTAGGGTTTCCGGGAGGGGGGCCCAATGAGCAGTTCTTC

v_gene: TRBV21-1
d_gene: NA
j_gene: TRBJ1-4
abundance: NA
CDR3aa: CASSPLTPSGQGQTNEKLFF
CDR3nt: TGTGCCAGCAGCCCTCTGACACCTAGTGGACAGGGCCAGACTAATGAAAAACTGTTTTTT

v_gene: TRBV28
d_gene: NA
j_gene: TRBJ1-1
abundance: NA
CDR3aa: CASSASRGGREAFF
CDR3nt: TGTGCCAGCAGTGCATCTCGGGGAGGCCGTGAAGCTTTCTTT

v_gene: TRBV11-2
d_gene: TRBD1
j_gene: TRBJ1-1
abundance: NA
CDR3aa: CASSTMSGGTEAFF
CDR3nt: TGTGCCAGCAGCACGATGTCAGGGGGGACTGAAGCTTTCTTT

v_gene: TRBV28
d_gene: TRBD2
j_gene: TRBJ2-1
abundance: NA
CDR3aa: CATLAGGVEQFF
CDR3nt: TGTGCAACGCTAGCGGGAGGTGTTGAGCAGTTCTTC

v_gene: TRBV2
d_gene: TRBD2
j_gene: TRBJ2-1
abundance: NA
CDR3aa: CASTKRTSGINEQFF
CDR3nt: TGTGCCAGCACCAAAAGGACTAGCGGGATTAATGAGCAGTTCTTC

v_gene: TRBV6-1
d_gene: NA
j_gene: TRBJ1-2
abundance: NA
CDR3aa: CASSENPSRERYTF
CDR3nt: TGTGCCAGCAGTGAAAATCCCTCCCGGGAACGCTACACCTTC

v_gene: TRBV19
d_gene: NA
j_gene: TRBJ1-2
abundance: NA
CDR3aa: CASKGEGGIGGYTF
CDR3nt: TGTGCCAGTAAGGGAGAGGGAGGGATTGGTGGCTACACCTTC

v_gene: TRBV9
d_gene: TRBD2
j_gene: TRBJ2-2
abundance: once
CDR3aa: CASSVASSGNTGELFF
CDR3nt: TGTGCCAGCAGCGTAGCATCTAGCGGTAACACCGGGGAGCTGTTTTTT

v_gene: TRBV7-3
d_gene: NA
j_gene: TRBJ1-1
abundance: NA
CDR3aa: CASSLRARDIRNTEAFF
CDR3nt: TGTGCCAGCAGCTTAAGAGCCCGGGACATCCGGAACACTGAAGCTTTCTTT

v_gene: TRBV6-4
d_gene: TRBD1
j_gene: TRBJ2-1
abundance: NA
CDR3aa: CASSPLGGANNEQFF
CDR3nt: TGTGCCAGCAGCCCCTTAGGGGGCGCAAACAATGAGCAGTTCTTC

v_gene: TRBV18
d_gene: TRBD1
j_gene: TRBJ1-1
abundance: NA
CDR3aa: CASSPGTESLRMNTEAFF
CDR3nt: TGTGCCAGCTCACCCGGGACAGAAAGTCTCCGCATGAACACTGAAGCTTTCTTT

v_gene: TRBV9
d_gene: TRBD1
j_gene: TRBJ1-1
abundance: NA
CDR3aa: CASSVGQGNAEAFF
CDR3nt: TGTGCCAGCAGCGTAGGACAGGGGAACGCTGAAGCTTTCTTT

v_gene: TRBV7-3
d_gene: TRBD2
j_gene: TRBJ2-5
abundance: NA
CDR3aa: CASSPNLAGRETQYF
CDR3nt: TGTGCCAGCAGCCCAAATCTAGCGGGACGGGAGACCCAGTACTTC

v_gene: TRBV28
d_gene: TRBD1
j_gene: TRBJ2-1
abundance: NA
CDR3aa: CASSSWTGREGNEQFF
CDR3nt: TGTGCCAGCAGCTCATGGACAGGGAGAGAGGGCAATGAGCAGTTCTTC

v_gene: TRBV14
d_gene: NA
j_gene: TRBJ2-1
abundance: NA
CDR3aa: CASSQYRGNEQFF
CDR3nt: TGTGCCAGCAGCCAATATCGGGGCAATGAGCAGTTCTTC